This entry describes one TCR beta chain. The sample originates from a study of technical replicates of blood from a handful of donors. The ends lost 1 base at V and 4 bases at J; junction bases unmatched: 3. The CDR3 runs to 15 residues. The germline V gene has CDR1 LNHNV and CDR2 YYDKDF (reference sequence). Sequencing was performed with immunoSEQ multiplex PCR; in TCRdb, only in-frame clones are kept and a portion is missing. The repertoire holds 50,000 to 70,000 clones, with approximately 90% as singletons. The gene calls are TRBV15 and TRBJ2-1, with 8 bases fitting TRBD2. This receptor was taken from a human donor in good health. Some clones in this sample may be carry-over from other donors' samples. Sequencing input: PBMCs. CDR3 region: CATSRGASGYNEQFF. The CDR3 nucleotides read TGTGCCACCAGCAGAGGGGCTAGCGGGTACAATGAGCAGTTCTTC.